This T cell receptor (beta chain) appears in the sequencing data of a study of T cells expressing NK-cell markers. Study-wide background: In sorted CD3+CD56+NKG2C+, CD3+CD56+NKG2C- and CD3+CD56-NKG2C+ T cells, TCR beta repertoires were obtained. Seven sequenced donors out of eight were HCMV-seropositive, one seronegative.

TCRdb reprocessed the 5' RACE reads and stores each CDR3 protein as one record, lacking DNA. This repertoire includes 500,000 to 700,000 distinct CDR3 sequences. The clonotype comes from a man aged 18 to 35 in good health. Sequences were obtained from blood T cells: a sorted CD56 or NKG2C T cell subset, CD4+ or CD8+ T cells, or bulk PBMC T cells (not recorded which).

CDR3 protein: CASSSEPRDSTTKNIQYF. This chain connects TRBV5-1 to TRBJ2-4; without DNA, the TCRdb call of TRBD2 cannot be checked. The CDR3 contains 18 residues. Germline CDR1 reads SGHRS; CDR2 reads YFSETQ.